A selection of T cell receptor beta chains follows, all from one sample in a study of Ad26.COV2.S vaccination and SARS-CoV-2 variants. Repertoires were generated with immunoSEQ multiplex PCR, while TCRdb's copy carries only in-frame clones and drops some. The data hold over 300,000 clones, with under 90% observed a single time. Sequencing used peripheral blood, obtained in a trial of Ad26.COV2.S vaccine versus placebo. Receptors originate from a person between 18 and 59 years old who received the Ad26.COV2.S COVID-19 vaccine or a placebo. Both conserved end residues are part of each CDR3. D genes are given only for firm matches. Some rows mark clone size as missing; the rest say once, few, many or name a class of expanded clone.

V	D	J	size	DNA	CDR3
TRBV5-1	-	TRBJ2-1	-	TGCGCCAGCCGGTATCCGGGACTCTCCTACAATGAGCAGTTCTTC	CASRYPGLSYNEQFF
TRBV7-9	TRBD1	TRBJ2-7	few	TGTGCCAGCAGACCTGGGGCAAAGGACAGGGGGTCGCGGGAGCAGTACTTC	CASRPGAKDRGSREQYF
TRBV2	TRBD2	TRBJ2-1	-	TGTGCCAGCGCGAGCGGGGGGTACAATGAGCAGTTCTTC	CASASGGYNEQFF
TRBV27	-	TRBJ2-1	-	TGTGCCAGCAGTTCAGGAAATGAGCAGTTCTTC	CASSSGNEQFF
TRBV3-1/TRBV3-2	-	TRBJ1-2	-	TGTGCCAGCAGCCCGAAAGGATCCCTCGGAAATGGCTACACCTTC	CASSPKGSLGNGYTF
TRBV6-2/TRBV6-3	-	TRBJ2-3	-	TGTGCCAGCAGTTACGGCCCAGGGACGCAGTATTTT	CASSYGPGTQYF
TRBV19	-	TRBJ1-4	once	TGTGCCAGTAGAGGGACACTGGGACTTGCAACTAATGAAAAACTGTTTTTT	CASRGTLGLATNEKLFF
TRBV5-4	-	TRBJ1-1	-	TGTGCCAGCAGCCCTCTGAAGGGTACTGAAGCTTTCTTT	CASSPLKGTEAFF
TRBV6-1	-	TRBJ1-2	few	TGTGCCAGCAGTGGTCCCCCCGGGACAATTAACTATGGCTACACCTTC	CASSGPPGTINYGYTF
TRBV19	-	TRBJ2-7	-	TGTGCCAGTAGCCCCAAACTGGGGTGGAACTACGAGCAGTACTTC	CASSPKLGWNYEQYF